Below, 30 T cell receptor beta chains from the same sample are listed, as sequenced in a study of early T cells in non-severe SARS-CoV-2 infection. In TCRdb, the 5' RACE reads were re-called with MiXCR into one record per CDR3 protein. The sample consists of tens of thousands of distinct CDR3 sequences, over 4% of them appearing once. The sequenced sample consisted of whole blood. The receptors stem from an adult who was a healthcare worker with PCR-confirmed SARS-CoV-2 infection or an uninfected control (not recorded which).

This clonotype was found a few times. This sequence joins TRBV5-6 and TRBJ2-7, with 7 positions matching TRBD2. In germline, CDR1 is SGHDT, CDR2 YYEEEE. This CDR3 has 13 amino acids. After removal of 3 bases from V and 2 bases from J, the junction contained 2 bases not matched to a gene. The CDR3 DNA reads as TGTGCCAGCAGCTGGAGCGGGGCCTACGAGCAGTACTTC. Amino acids: CASSWSGAYEQYF.

This clonotype was seen a few times. J is TRBJ2-3 and V is TRBV7-9; D not certain. The CDR3 runs 14 residues. V gave up 0 bases and J gave up 2 bases, with 6 bases separating them. Germline CDR1 is SEHNR and CDR2 is FQNEAQ (reference sequence). CDR3: CASSLAGITDTQYF. The CDR3 DNA sequence: TGTGCCAGCAGCTTAGCGGGTATCACAGATACGCAGTATTTT.

Ten or more counts support this clonotype. This sequence joins TRBV5-1 and TRBJ2-1; perhaps D is TRBD1 or TRBD2 (5 bases each). Germline V gene sequence: CDR1 SGHRS, CDR2 YFSETQ. This CDR3 comprises 13 residues. V dropped 0 bases and J dropped 5 bases, with 6 bases sitting between them. CDR3 DNA: TGCGCCAGCAGCTTGGGGGACCACAATGAGCAGTTCTTC. This encodes CASSLGDHNEQFF.

This clonotype was detected only a few times. The chain employs TRBV29-1 and TRBJ2-1; no clear D. Trimming shortened V by 8 bases and J by 7 bases, and 21 bases separated the two germline ends. The CDR3 loop spans 14 amino acids. CDR1 is SQVTM and CDR2 is ANQGSEA in the germline V gene. The CDR3 protein is CSLVQGPQPNEQFF. Here the CDR3 DNA reads TGCAGCTTGGTCCAAGGGCCCCAGCCGAATGAGCAGTTCTTC.

At least ten counts were recorded for this clonotype. This rearrangement joins TRBV6-5 to TRBJ2-7; 8 nucleotides match TRBD2. Per the germline V gene, CDR1 is MNHEY and CDR2 is SVGAGI. Unmatched junction bases numbered 6, after V lost 2 bases and J lost 6 bases. The CDR3 spans 14 residues. Here the CDR3 reads CASSYGTRASEQYF. The CDR3 nucleotides are TGTGCCAGCAGTTACGGGACTAGAGCATCCGAGCAGTACTTC.

The table lists this clonotype with many counts. The chain employs TRBV25-1 and TRBJ2-4; TRBD1 might be the D (6 bases). This CDR3 region has 15 residues. Germline V gene data show CDR1 as MGHDK and CDR2 as SYGVNS. Trimming took 3 bases from V and 6 from J, leaving 15 bases between them. This CDR3 is CASSEQTGFGNIQYF. The CDR3 nucleotides are TGTGCCAGCAGTGAGCAAACAGGGTTCGGAAACATTCAGTACTTC.

This clonotype came up many times. The chain links TRBV20-1 to TRBJ2-3; TRBD2 matches 8 bases. Germline loops: CDR1 DFQATT, CDR2 SNEGSKA (reference sequence). The CDR3 covers 21 residues. V gave up 1 base and J gave up 4 bases; unmatched junction bases: 25. CDR3 nucleotides: TGCAGTGCTAGAGGGGACTTACCCTCGTTAAATTCCGGGGGGGCCTCAGATACGCAGTATTTT. Translation: CSARGDLPSLNSGGASDTQYF.

In this sample, this clonotype turned up many times. The chain combines TRBV29-1 with TRBJ1-1; D not certain. Germline V CDR1 and CDR2: SQVTM, ANQGSEA. The CDR3 extends over 13 amino acids. V was shortened by 6 bases and J by 0 bases, with 11 bases between the two germline ends. The CDR3 spells CSVHDGMNTEAFF. CDR3 DNA: TGCAGCGTCCACGACGGGATGAACACTGAAGCTTTCTTT.

The chain links TRBV9 to TRBJ2-2; TRBD2 is a possible D gene (7 bases). CDR3 length: 15 amino acids. In germline, CDR1 is SGDLS, CDR2 YYNGEE. V was pared by 4 bases and J by 4 bases, with 14 bases between. DNA of the CDR3: TGTGCCAGCAGCCCTAGCGGAGGGGGCACCGGGGAGCTGTTTTTT. Its protein product is CASSPSGGGTGELFF.

This clonotype was seen repeatedly, ten times or more. This chain links TRBV5-1 with TRBJ1-1; 7 bases agree with TRBD1. CDR3 length: 16 residues. CDR1 is SGHRS, CDR2 YFSETQ, per germline. The V and J ends lost 2 bases and 5 bases, in that order; junction bases with no gene match: 12. The CDR3 nucleotides are TGCGCCAGCAGCTTTGTTACAGGGGAGGGAGTGACTGAAGCTTTCTTT. As protein: CASSFVTGEGVTEAFF.

This clonotype has a handful of counts. The CDR3, as DNA: TGCAGTGCCCTAGTTCAGGGTTTGTCGGATGAGCAGTTCTTC. As protein: CSALVQGLSDEQFF. The chain links TRBV20-1 to TRBJ2-1; D possibly corresponds to TRBD1 (5 bases). The CDR3 consists of 14 residues. Germline V gene lookup returns CDR1 DFQATT and CDR2 SNEGSKA (reference sequence). Trimming removed 6 bases at V and 8 bases at J, with 20 bases between.

This clonotype was seen a few times. The V and J genes are TRBV5-1 and TRBJ2-3, with 13 bases matching TRBD2. V was pared by 4 bases and J by 3 bases, with 8 bases of the junction left unmatched. CDR3 length equals 17 residues. Germline CDR1 is SGHRS and CDR2 is YFSETQ. The CDR3 coding sequence is TGCGCCAGCAGCGCCGGGACTAGCGGGGCGGGGACAGATACGCAGTATTTT. As protein: CASSAGTSGAGTDTQYF. Drawing the rest from reference TRBV5-1 and TRBJ2-3, the complete variable domain is KAGVTQTPRYLIKTRGQQVTLSCSPISGHRSVSWYQQTPGQGLQFLFEYFSETQRNKGNFPGRFSGRQFSNSRSEMNVSTLELGDSALYLCASSAGTSGAGTDTQYFGPGTRLTVL.

This clonotype appeared many times. The chain uses TRBV5-1 and TRBJ1-1, with a possible D match to TRBD1 (5 bases). Trimming removed 4 bases at V and 4 bases at J, with 11 bases between. This CDR3 contains 13 residues. The germline V gene encodes CDR1 SGHRS and CDR2 YFSETQ. The CDR3 reads CASSISGVTEAFF. The CDR3 DNA sequence: TGCGCCAGCAGCATATCGGGGGTCACTGAAGCTTTCTTT.

This clonotype was detected many times. J is TRBJ2-1 and V is TRBV10-1, with 7 nucleotides matching TRBD2. Losses at the gene ends were 3 bases for V and 2 bases for J; bases not matched to a gene: 1. CDR1 WNHNN and CDR2 SYGVQD come from the germline V gene (reference sequence). The length of the CDR3 is 14 residues. This CDR3 reads CASSDAGAYNEQFF. CDR3 bases: TGCGCCAGCAGTGATGCGGGAGCCTACAATGAGCAGTTCTTC.

The V call is TRBV5-4, the J call TRBJ1-6; no firm D call. The CDR3 consists of 14 residues. The V and J ends lost 4 bases and 10 bases respectively, with 15 bases between them. The V gene's germline CDR1 is SGHNT and CDR2 YYREEE (reference sequence). The CDR3 spells CASSDGDPNSPLHF. The CDR3 DNA follows: TGTGCCAGCAGCGATGGAGATCCGAACTCACCCCTCCACTTT.

This clonotype appeared many times. The chain combines TRBV19 with TRBJ2-5; 9 bases are a match to TRBD1. The CDR3 runs to 15 residues. Germline-derived CDR1 and CDR2 are LNHDA and SQIVND (reference sequence). J lost 3 bases, V lost 5 bases, and 7 bases had no gene match. The CDR3 loop is CASSPWDREEETQYF. Here the CDR3 DNA reads TGTGCCAGTAGTCCCTGGGACAGGGAGGAAGAGACCCAGTACTTC.

The V call is TRBV19, the J call TRBJ1-1, with 7 bases matching TRBD1. With 6 bases clipped from V and 6 bases from J, the junction kept 10 bases outside the gene matches. This CDR3 spans 14 amino acids. Germline loops: CDR1 LNHDA, CDR2 SQIVND (reference sequence). The CDR3 is CASRFSGTASEAFF. The CDR3 DNA reads TGTGCCAGTAGATTTTCCGGGACAGCCTCTGAAGCTTTCTTT.

This chain joins TRBV7-6 and TRBJ2-5, with D tentatively TRBD1 (6 bases). Germline V CDR1 and CDR2: SGHVS, FNYEAQ. The CDR3 has 13 amino acids. V lost 6 bases and J 4 bases, leaving 12 bases between the germline ends. CDR3 sequence reads: CASRGASTETQYF. The DNA of the CDR3 is TGTGCCAGCAGGGGGGCCTCCACAGAGACCCAGTACTTC.

This clonotype was seen more than once but under ten times. The chain couples TRBV15 to TRBJ2-2; 7 nucleotides line up with TRBD1. J lost 3 bases, V lost 8 bases, and 6 bases had no gene match. The CDR3 has 14 residues. The germline V gene encodes CDR1 LNHNV and CDR2 YYDKDF (reference sequence). CDR3 loop: CATLGTAYTGELFF. In DNA, the CDR3 is TGTGCCACCCTCGGGACAGCATACACCGGGGAGCTGTTTTTT. Based on the CDR3 plus reference TRBV15 and TRBJ2-2, the full variable domain is DAMVIQNPRYQVTQFGKPVTLSCSQTLNHNVMYWYQQKSSQAPKLLFHYYDKDFNNEADTPDNFQSRRPNTSFCFLDIRSPGLGDTAMYLCATLGTAYTGELFFGEGSRLTVL.

This clonotype was seen ten or more times. The chain carries TRBV7-8 and TRBJ2-5; 15 bases agree with TRBD2. The J segment lost 3 bases and the V segment lost 0 bases, leaving 2 bases of the junction unmatched. CDR1 is SGHVS, CDR2 FQNEAQ, per germline. The CDR3 is 17 amino acids. The CDR3 is CASSLAGLAGGKETQYF. CDR3 in DNA: TGTGCCAGCAGCTTAGCGGGACTAGCGGGGGGCAAAGAGACCCAGTACTTC.

This clonotype has a count of ten or more. The rearrangement joins TRBV20-1 to TRBJ2-1, with 12 bases lining up with TRBD2. V gave up 4 bases and J gave up 0 bases; unmatched junction bases: 4. The germline CDR1 and CDR2 sequences are DFQATT and SNEGSKA (reference sequence). The CDR3 is made up of 16 amino acids. This CDR3 is CSATLAGGYSYNEQFF. The CDR3 bases are TGCAGTGCTACACTAGCGGGGGGCTACTCCTACAATGAGCAGTTCTTC.

The chain carries TRBV7-9 and TRBJ2-1, with D possibly being TRBD2 (6 bases). V was clipped by 2 bases and J by 2 bases, with 16 bases between them. The V gene's germline CDR1 is SEHNR and CDR2 FQNEAQ (reference sequence). CDR3 length equals 17 residues. This CDR3 is CASSLRVRREPYNEQFF. The CDR3 bases are TGTGCCAGCAGCTTAAGGGTCAGGCGGGAACCCTACAATGAGCAGTTCTTC.

This clonotype is labeled as medium-sized (0.01 to 0.1%). The chain carries TRBV6-4 and TRBJ2-1, with 9 bases lining up with TRBD1. Germline CDR1 is MRHNA and CDR2 is SNTAGT. The length of the CDR3 is 14 residues. V lost 0 bases to trimming and J lost 6 bases; unmatched junction nucleotides: 0. The CDR3 DNA sequence: TGTGCCAGCAGTGACTCGACAGGGGGCAATGAGCAGTTCTTC. This codes for CASSDSTGGNEQFF.

CDR3 sequence (DNA): TGTGCCACCAGCAGGGGCGTTACGGGAAAAACCGGGGAGCTGTTTTTT. Translating it yields CATSRGVTGKTGELFF. The V call is TRBV15, the J call TRBJ2-2, with D possibly matching TRBD2 (5 bases). Trimming pared 3 bases from V and 5 bases from J, leaving 16 bases between. CDR1 LNHNV and CDR2 YYDKDF come from the germline V gene (reference sequence). CDR3 size: 16 residues.

In its sample, this clonotype was seen many times. The genes are TRBV11-2 and TRBJ2-2; unclear D gene. Germline lookup yields CDR1 SGHAT and CDR2 FQNNGV. V lost 5 bases, J lost 4 bases, and 11 bases lay in between. The CDR3 runs to 14 residues. The CDR3 loop reads CASSPQSLTGELFF. The CDR3 DNA reads as TGTGCCAGCAGCCCCCAGAGCCTCACCGGGGAGCTGTTTTTT.

This clonotype has ten or more counts. The chain links TRBV12-3 or TRBV12-4 to TRBJ1-1; D not certain. Between the trimmed V and J ends, which lost 3 bases and 3 bases, there was a span of 11 bases. The CDR3 extends over 14 amino acids. The CDR3 sequence is CASSFSAEYTEAFF. CDR3 bases: TGTGCCAGCAGTTTCTCCGCGGAATACACTGAAGCTTTCTTT.

This clonotype was seen at least ten times. This CDR3 reads CASSFQAYEQYF. CDR3 DNA sequence: TGTGCCAGCAGCTTTCAAGCCTACGAGCAGTACTTC. V usage is TRBV7-9 and J usage is TRBJ2-7; D remains unclear. CDR1 SEHNR and CDR2 FQNEAQ come from the germline V gene (reference sequence). CDR3 length equals 12 residues. The V end lost 3 bases, the J end lost 2 bases, and 5 bases lay between the germline ends. The complete variable domain, with remaining parts taken from reference TRBV7-9 and TRBJ2-7, reads DTGVSQNPRHKITKRGQNVTFRCDPISEHNRLYWYRQTLGQGPEFLTYFQNEAQLEKSRLLSDRFSAERPKGSFSTLEIQRTEQGDSAMYLCASSFQAYEQYFGPGTRLTVT.

This clonotype was observed many times. V gene TRBV3-1 combines with J gene TRBJ2-7; D is possibly TRBD1 or TRBD2 (5 bases each). Per germline, CDR1 LGHDT and CDR2 YNNKEL (reference sequence). Trimming cost V 4 bases and J 0 bases, with 13 bases left between them. The CDR3 length is 15 residues. The CDR3 here is CASSLFGASSYEQYF. The CDR3 region has the DNA TGTGCCAGCAGCCTTTTCGGGGCCAGCTCCTACGAGCAGTACTTC.

This clonotype has a count of ten or more. The rearrangement uses TRBV6-2 or TRBV6-3 and TRBJ2-1; 10 bases line up with TRBD2. Germline CDR1 and CDR2: MNHEY and SVGEGT. Trimming took 0 bases from V and 7 from J; bases not matched to a gene: 6. The CDR3 contains 16 residues. DNA of the CDR3: TGTGCCAGCAGTTACTCACGGCCTAGCGGGGGAAATGAGCAGTTCTTC. It yields the protein CASSYSRPSGGNEQFF.

This clonotype was recorded many times. J is TRBJ2-6 and V is TRBV7-8; D remains unclear. The CDR3 has 15 residues. From germline, CDR1 is SGHVS and CDR2 FQNEAQ. V was shortened by 8 bases and J by 1 base, with 12 bases between the two germline ends. The CDR3: CASSPYRSGANVLTF. CDR3 DNA: TGTGCCAGCTCCCCTTATAGGTCTGGGGCCAACGTCCTGACTTTC.